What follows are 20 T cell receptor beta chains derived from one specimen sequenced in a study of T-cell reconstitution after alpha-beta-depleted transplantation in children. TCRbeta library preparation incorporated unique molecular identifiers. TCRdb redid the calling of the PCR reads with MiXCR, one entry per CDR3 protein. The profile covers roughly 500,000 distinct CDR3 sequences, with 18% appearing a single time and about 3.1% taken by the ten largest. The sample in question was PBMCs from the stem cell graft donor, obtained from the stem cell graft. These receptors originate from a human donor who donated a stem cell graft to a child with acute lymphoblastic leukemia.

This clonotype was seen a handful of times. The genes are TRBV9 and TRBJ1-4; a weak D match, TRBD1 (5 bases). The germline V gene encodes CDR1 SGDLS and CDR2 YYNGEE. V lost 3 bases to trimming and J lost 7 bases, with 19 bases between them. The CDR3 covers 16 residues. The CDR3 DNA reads TGTGCCAGCAGCGAAAGGGGACTTCTCCAGGGTGAAAAACTGTTTTTT. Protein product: CASSERGLLQGEKLFF. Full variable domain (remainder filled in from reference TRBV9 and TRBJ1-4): DSGVTQTPKHLITATGQRVTLRCSPRSGDLSVYWYQQSLDQGLQFLIQYYNGEERAKGNILERFSAQQFPDLHSELNLSSLELGDSALYFCASSERGLLQGEKLFFGSGTQLSVL.

CDR3 loop: CASSRLAGKYSPYEQYF. The CDR3 DNA sequence: TGTGCCAGCAGTCGACTAGCGGGAAAGTATAGCCCCTACGAGCAGTACTTC. The chain couples TRBV2 to TRBJ2-7; 11 nucleotides match TRBD2. Germline CDR1 and CDR2: SNHLY and FYNNEI. CDR3 length: 17 amino acids. V lost 5 bases and J lost 2; bases outside the gene matches: 11.

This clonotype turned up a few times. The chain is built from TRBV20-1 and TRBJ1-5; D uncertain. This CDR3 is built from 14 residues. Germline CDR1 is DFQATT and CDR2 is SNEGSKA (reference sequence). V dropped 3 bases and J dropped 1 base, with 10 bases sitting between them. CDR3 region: CSARDPGSNQPQHF. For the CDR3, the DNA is TGCAGTGCTAGGGACCCGGGGAGCAATCAGCCCCAGCATTTT.

The CDR3 DNA is TGTGCCAGCAGTTTGGGCGAGGGGACAAAAGAGACCCAGTACTTC. It specifies CASSLGEGTKETQYF. The chain combines TRBV27 with TRBJ2-5; D may be TRBD1 (6 bases). The CDR3 has 15 residues. Between the trimmed V and J ends, which lost 3 bases and 3 bases, there was a span of 14 bases. CDR1 MNHEY and CDR2 SMNVEV come from the germline V gene (reference sequence).

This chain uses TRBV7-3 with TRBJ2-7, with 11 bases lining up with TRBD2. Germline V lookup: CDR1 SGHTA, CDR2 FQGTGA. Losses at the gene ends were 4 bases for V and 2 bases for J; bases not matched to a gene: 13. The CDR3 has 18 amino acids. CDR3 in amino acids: CASSSRTDPSGRTYEQYF. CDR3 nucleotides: TGTGCCAGCAGCTCTAGGACAGATCCTAGCGGGAGGACCTACGAGCAGTACTTC.

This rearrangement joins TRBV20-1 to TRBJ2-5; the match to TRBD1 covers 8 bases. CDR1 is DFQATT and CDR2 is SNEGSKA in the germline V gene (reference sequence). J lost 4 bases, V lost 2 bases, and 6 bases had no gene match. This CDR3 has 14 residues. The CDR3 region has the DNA TGCAGTGCTAGAAGCGGACAGGGAACAGAGACCCAGTACTTC. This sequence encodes CSARSGQGTETQYF.

CDR3 coding DNA: TGTGCCAGCAGCTTAGGAGGCTTTCTAGAGACCCAGTACTTC. It codes for CASSLGGFLETQYF. V gene TRBV7-9 combines with J gene TRBJ2-5; no definite D call. Trimming left V 1 base short and J 4 bases short, with 10 bases between. The germline gives CDR1 SEHNR, CDR2 FQNEAQ (reference sequence). The CDR3 spans 14 residues. The variable domain in full, completed from reference TRBV7-9 and TRBJ2-5, reads DTGVSQNPRHKITKRGQNVTFRCDPISEHNRLYWYRQTLGQGPEFLTYFQNEAQLEKSRLLSDRFSAERPKGSFSTLEIQRTEQGDSAMYLCASSLGGFLETQYFGPGTRLLVL.

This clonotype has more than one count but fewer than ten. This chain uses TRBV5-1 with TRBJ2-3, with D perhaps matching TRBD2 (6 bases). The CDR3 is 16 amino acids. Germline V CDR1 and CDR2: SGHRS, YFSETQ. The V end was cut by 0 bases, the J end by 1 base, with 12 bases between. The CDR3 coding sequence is TGCGCCAGCAGCTTGGAGGCGGGGATCGGCACAGATACGCAGTATTTT. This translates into CASSLEAGIGTDTQYF.

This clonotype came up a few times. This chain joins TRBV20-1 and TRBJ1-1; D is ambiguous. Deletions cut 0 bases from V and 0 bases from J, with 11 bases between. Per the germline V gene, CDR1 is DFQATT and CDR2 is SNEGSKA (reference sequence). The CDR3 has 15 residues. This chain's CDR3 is CSARDKGFMNTEAFF. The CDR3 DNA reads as TGCAGTGCTAGAGATAAAGGGTTCATGAACACTGAAGCTTTCTTT.

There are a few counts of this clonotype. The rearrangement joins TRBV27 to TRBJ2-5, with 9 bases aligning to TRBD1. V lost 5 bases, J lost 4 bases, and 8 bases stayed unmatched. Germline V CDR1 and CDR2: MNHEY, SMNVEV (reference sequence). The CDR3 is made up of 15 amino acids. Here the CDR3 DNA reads TGTGCCAGCAGTCGGGGACAGGGCCATGTAGAGACCCAGTACTTC. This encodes CASSRGQGHVETQYF.

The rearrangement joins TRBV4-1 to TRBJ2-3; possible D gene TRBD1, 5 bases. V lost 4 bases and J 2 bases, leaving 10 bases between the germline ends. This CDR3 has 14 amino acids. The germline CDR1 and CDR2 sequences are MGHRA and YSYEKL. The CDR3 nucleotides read TGCGCCAGCAGCCCTGACAGAATCACAGATACGCAGTATTTT. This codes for CASSPDRITDTQYF.

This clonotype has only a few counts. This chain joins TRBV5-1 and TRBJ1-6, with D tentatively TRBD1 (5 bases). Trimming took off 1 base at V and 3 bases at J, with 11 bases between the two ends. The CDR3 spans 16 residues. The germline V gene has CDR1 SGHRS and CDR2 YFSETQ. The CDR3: CASSLQGQSYNSPLHF. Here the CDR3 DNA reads TGCGCCAGCAGCTTGCAGGGTCAGAGCTATAATTCACCCCTCCACTTT. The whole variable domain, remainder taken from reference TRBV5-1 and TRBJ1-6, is KAGVTQTPRYLIKTRGQQVTLSCSPISGHRSVSWYQQTPGQGLQFLFEYFSETQRNKGNFPGRFSGRQFSNSRSEMNVSTLELGDSALYLCASSLQGQSYNSPLHFGNGTRLTVT.

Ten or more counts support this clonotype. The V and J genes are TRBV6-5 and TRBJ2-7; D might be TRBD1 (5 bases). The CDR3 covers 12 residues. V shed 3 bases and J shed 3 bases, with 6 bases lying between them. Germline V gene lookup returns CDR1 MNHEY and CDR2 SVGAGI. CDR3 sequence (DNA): TGTGCCAGCAGTTATCAGGGCTACGAGCAGTACTTC. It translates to CASSYQGYEQYF.

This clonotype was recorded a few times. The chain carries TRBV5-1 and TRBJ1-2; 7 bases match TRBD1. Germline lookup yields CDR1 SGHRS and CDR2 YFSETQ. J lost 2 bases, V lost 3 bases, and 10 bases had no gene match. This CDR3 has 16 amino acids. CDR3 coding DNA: TGCGCCAGCAGCTGGACAGGTGACCCCACCAACTATGGCTACACCTTC. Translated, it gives CASSWTGDPTNYGYTF.

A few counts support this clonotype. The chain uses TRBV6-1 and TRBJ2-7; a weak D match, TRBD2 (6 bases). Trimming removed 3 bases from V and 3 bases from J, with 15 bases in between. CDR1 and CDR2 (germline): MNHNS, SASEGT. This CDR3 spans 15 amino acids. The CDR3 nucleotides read TGTGCCAGCAGTGAGGTAGGGGACTCACTCTACGAGCAGTACTTC. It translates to CASSEVGDSLYEQYF.

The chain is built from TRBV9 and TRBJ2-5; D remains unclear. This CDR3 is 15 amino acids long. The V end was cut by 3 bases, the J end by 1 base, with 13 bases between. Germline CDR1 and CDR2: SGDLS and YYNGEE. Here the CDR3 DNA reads TGTGCCAGCAGCGGTATCCGGGTCCCCCAAGAGACCCAGTACTTC. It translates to CASSGIRVPQETQYF.

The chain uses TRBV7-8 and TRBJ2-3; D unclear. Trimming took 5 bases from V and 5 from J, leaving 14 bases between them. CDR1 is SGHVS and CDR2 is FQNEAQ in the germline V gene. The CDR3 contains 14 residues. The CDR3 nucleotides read TGTGCCAGCAGCCCTAAACTTTCGGGAGATACGCAGTATTTT. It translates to CASSPKLSGDTQYF.

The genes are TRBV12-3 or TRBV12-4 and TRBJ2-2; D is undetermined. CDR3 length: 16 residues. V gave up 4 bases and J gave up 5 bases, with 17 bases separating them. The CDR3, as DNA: TGTGCCAGCAGTTCGAATCCGGGCATTCGAACCGGGGAGCTGTTTTTT. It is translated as CASSSNPGIRTGELFF.

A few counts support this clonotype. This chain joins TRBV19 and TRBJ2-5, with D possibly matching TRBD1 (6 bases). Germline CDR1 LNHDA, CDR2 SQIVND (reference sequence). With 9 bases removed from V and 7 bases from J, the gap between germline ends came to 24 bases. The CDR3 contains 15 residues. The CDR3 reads CASLSGQYPRGTQYF. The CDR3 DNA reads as TGTGCCAGCCTCAGCGGACAGTACCCTCGGGGGACCCAGTACTTC.

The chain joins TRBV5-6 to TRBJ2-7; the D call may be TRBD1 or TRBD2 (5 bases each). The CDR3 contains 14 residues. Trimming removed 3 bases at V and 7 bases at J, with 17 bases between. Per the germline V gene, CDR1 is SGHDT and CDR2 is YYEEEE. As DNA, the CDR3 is TGTGCCAGCAGCTATGGGACCCCAACGGGAGAGCAGTACTTC. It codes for CASSYGTPTGEQYF.